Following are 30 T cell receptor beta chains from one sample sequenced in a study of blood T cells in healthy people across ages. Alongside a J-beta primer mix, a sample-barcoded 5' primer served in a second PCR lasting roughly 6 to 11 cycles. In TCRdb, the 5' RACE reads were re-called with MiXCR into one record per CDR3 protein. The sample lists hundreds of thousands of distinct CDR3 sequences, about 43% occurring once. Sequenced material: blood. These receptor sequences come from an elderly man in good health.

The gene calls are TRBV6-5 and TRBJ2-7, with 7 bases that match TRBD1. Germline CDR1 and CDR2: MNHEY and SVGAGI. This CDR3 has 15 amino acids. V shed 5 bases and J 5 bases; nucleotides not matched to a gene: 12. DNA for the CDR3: TGTGCCAGCAGTGGACGACAGGGTAGTCGTCACGAGCAGTACTTC. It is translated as CASSGRQGSRHEQYF.

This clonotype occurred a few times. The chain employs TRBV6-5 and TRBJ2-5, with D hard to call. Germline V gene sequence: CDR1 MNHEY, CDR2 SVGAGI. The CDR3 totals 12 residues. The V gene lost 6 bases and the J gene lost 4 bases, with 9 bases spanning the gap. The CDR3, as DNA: TGTGCCAGCAGCCGTACCCGAGAGACCCAGTACTTC. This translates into CASSRTRETQYF.

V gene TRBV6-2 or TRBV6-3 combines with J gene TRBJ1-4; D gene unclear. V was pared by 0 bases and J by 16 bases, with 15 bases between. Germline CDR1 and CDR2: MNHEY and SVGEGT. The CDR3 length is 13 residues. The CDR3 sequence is CASSYSRAPGAFF. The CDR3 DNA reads TGTGCCAGCAGTTACTCGAGGGCTCCCGGAGCGTTTTTT.

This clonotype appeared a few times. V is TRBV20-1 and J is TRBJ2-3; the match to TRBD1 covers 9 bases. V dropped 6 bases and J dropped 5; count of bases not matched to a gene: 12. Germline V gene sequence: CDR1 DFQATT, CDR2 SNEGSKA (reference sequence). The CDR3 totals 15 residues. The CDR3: CSAQPGQGYGDTQYF. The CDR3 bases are TGCAGTGCGCAGCCGGGACAGGGTTATGGAGATACGCAGTATTTT.

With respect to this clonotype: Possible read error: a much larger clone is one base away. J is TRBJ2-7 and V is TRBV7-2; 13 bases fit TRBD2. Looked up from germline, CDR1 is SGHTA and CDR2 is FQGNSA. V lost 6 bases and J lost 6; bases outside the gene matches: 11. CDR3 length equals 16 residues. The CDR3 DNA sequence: TGTGCCAGCAGTTCCCGGACTAGCGGGGGTCGCTTCGAGCAGTACTTC. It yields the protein CASSSRTSGGRFEQYF.

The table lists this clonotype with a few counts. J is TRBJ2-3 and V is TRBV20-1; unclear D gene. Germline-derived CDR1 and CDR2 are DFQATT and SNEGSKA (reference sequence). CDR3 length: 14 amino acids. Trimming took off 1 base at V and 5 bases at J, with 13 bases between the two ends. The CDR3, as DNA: TGCAGTGCTAGAGGTCTTGGGTGGGGAGATACGCAGTATTTT. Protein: CSARGLGWGDTQYF.

CDR3 in DNA: TGCAGTGCTGGGCCGGGACAGGGCGGCAATCAGCCCCAGCATTTT. It translates to CSAGPGQGGNQPQHF. The genes are TRBV20-1 and TRBJ1-5; 9 bases are a match to TRBD1. V dropped 5 bases and J dropped 2; count of bases not matched to a gene: 7. CDR3 length: 15 amino acids. Germline CDR1 is DFQATT and CDR2 is SNEGSKA (reference sequence).

The CDR3 DNA reads TGTGCCAGCAGTGAAGGGTTAAGAGGGGCTAGAGCTTTCTTT. Translated: CASSEGLRGARAFF. The gene calls are TRBV6-1 and TRBJ1-1; D is possibly TRBD1 (5 bases). The CDR3 runs 14 residues. The V gene's germline CDR1 is MNHNS and CDR2 SASEGT. V was pared by 1 base and J by 10 bases, with 16 bases between.

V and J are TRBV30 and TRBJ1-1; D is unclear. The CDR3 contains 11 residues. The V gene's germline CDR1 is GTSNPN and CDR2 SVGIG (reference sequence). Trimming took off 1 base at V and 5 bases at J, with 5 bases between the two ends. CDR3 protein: CAWSARTEAFF. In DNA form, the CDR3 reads TGTGCCTGGAGTGCCCGAACTGAAGCTTTCTTT.

The CDR3 region is CASSQDGGEAYEQYF. Here the CDR3 DNA reads TGCGCCAGCAGCCAAGACGGGGGGGAGGCGTACGAGCAGTACTTC. The chain links TRBV4-3 to TRBJ2-7; TRBD2 matches 8 bases. The CDR3 contains 15 residues. The J segment lost 4 bases and the V segment lost 0 bases, leaving 5 bases of the junction unmatched. Germline CDR1 and CDR2: LGHNA and YSLEER.

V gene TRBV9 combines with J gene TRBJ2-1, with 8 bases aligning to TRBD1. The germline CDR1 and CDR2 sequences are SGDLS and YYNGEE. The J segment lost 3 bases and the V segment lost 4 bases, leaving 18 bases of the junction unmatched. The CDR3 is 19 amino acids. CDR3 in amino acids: CASSSSAGMGTGDYNEQFF. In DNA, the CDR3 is TGTGCCAGCAGCTCCAGTGCGGGGATGGGGACAGGCGACTACAATGAGCAGTTCTTC.

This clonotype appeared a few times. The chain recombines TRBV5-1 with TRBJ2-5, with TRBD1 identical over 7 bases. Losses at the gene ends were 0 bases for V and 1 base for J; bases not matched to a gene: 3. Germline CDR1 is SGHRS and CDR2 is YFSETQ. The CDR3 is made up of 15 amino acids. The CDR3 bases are TGCGCCAGCAGCTTGGTCGACAGGGCCCAAGAGACCCAGTACTTC. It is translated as CASSLVDRAQETQYF.

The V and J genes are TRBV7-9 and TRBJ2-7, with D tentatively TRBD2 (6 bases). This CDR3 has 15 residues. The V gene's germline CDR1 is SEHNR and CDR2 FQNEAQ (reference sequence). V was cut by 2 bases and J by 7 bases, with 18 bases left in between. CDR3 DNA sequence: TGTGCCAGCAGCTTACCTAGTGGGGGGATCTATGAGCAGTACTTC. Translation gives CASSLPSGGIYEQYF.

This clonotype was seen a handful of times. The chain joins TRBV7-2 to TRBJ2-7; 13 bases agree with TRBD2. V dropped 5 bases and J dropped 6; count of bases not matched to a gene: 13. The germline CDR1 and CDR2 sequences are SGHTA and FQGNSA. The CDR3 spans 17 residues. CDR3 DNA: TGTGCCAGCAGCGCTAGAACTAGCGGGAGGGCCAATCGCGAGCAGTACTTC. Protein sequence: CASSARTSGRANREQYF.

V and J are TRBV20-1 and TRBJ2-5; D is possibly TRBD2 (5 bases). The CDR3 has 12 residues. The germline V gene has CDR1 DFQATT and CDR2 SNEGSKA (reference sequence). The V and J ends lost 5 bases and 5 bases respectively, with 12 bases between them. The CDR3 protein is CSADPRGETQYF. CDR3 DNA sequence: TGCAGTGCTGATCCCCGCGGGGAGACCCAGTACTTC.

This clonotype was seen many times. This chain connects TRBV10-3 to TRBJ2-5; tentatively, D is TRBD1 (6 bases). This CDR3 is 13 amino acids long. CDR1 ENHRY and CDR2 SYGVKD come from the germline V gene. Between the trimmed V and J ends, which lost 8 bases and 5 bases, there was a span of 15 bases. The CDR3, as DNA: TGTGCCATCGAAACGGACAGTAGGGAGACCCAGTACTTC. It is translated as CAIETDSRETQYF.

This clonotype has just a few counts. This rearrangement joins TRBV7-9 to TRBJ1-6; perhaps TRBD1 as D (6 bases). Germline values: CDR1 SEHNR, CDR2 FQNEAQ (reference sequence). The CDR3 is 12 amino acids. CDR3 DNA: TGTGCTGCCGCCAGGGGTGAGTCACCCCTCCACTTT. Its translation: CAAARGESPLHF.

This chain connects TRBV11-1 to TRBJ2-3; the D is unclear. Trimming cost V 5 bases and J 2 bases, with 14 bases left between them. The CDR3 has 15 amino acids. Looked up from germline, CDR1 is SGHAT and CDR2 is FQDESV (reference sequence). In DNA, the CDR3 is TGTGCCAGCAGCCCTCGCCGCTACACCACAGATACGCAGTATTTT. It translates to CASSPRRYTTDTQYF.

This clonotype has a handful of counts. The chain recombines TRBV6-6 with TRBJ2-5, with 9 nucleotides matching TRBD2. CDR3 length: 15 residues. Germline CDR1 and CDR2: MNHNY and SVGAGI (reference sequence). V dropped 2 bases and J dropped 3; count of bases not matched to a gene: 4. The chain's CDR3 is CASSYGGGVKETQYF. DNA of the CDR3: TGTGCCAGCAGTTACGGCGGGGGGGTCAAAGAGACCCAGTACTTC.

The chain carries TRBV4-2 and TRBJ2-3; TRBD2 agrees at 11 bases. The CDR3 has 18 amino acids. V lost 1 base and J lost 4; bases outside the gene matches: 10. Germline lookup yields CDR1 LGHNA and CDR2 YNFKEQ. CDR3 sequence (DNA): TGTGCCAGCAGCCAAGTCCGTGGGCTAGCGGGAGGCTCAGATACGCAGTATTTT. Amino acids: CASSQVRGLAGGSDTQYF.

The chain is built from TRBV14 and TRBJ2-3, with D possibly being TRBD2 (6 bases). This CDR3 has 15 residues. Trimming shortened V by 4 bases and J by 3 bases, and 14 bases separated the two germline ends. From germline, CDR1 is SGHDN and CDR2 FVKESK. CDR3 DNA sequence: TGTGCCAGCAGCCGTTTTGGGGGAGGAACAGATACGCAGTATTTT. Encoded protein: CASSRFGGGTDTQYF.

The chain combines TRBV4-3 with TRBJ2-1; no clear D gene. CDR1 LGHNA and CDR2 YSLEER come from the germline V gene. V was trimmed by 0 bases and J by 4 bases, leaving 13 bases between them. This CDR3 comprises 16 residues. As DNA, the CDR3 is TGCGCCAGCAGCCAAGATGGAGATTTACCGTACAATGAGCAGTTCTTC. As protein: CASSQDGDLPYNEQFF.

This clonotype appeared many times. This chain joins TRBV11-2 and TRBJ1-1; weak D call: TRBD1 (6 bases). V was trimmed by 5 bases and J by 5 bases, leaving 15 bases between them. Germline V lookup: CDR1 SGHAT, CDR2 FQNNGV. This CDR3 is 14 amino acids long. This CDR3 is CASSPNRAETEAFF. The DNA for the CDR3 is TGTGCCAGCAGCCCCAACAGGGCGGAAACTGAAGCTTTCTTT.

The CDR3 nucleotides are TGTGCCAGCAGCCAAGGGGCTAGCGGGAGGGGAGATGAGCAGTTCTTC. Translation gives CASSQGASGRGDEQFF. This chain connects TRBV14 to TRBJ2-1, with 12 nucleotides matching TRBD2. The ends lost 1 base at V and 8 bases at J; junction bases unmatched: 6. The CDR3 extends over 16 amino acids. Germline V lookup: CDR1 SGHDN, CDR2 FVKESK.

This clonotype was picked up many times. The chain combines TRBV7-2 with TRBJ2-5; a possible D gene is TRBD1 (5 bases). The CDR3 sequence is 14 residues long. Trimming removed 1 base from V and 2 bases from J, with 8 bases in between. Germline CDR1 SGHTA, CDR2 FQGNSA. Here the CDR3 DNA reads TGTGCCAGCAGCTTAGGTGGGGCACAAGAGACCCAGTACTTC. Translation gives CASSLGGAQETQYF.

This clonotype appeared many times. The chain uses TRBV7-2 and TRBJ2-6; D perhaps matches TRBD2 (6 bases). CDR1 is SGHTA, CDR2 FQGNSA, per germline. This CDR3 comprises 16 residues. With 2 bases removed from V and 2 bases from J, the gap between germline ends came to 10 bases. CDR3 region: CASSLSPGAGANVLTF. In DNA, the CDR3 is TGTGCCAGCAGCTTAAGCCCGGGGGCTGGGGCCAACGTCCTGACTTTC.

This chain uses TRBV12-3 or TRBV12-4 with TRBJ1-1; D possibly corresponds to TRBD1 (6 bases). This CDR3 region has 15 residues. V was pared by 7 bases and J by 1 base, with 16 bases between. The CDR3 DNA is TGTGCCAGCATGGGCAGGGGTTCTGGGAACACTGAAGCTTTCTTT. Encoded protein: CASMGRGSGNTEAFF.

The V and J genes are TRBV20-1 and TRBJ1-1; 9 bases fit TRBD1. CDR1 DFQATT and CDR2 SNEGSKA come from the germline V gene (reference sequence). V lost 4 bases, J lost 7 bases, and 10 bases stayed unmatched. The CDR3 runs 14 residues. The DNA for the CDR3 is TGCAGTGCTACCCGCAGGGACAGGGAATTTGAAGCTTTCTTT. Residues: CSATRRDREFEAFF.

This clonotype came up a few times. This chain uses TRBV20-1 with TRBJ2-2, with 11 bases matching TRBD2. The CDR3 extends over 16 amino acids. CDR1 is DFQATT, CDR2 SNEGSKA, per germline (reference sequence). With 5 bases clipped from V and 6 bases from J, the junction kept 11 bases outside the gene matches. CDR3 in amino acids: CSAPTSSGGRPGELFF. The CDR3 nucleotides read TGCAGTGCTCCAACTTCTAGCGGGGGGCGGCCCGGGGAGCTGTTTTTT.

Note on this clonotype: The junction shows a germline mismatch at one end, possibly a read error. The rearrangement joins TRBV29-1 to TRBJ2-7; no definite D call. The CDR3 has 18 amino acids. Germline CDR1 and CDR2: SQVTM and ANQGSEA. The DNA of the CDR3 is TGCAACGTTGATAGTGAGACCAGCGATATCCTCTCCTACAATGAGCAGTACTTC. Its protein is CNVDSETSDILSYNEQYF.